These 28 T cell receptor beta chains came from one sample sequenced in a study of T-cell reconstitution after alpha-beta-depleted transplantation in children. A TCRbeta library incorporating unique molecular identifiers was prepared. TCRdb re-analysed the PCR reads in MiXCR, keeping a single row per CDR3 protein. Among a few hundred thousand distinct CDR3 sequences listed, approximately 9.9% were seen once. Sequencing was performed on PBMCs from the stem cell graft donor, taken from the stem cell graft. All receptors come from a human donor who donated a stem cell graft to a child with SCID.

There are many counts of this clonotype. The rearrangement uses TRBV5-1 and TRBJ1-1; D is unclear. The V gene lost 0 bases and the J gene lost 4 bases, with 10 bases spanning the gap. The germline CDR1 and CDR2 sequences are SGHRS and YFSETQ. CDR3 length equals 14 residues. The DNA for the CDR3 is TGCGCCAGCAGCTTGGTATCCGCTGGCACTGAAGCTTTCTTT. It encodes CASSLVSAGTEAFF.

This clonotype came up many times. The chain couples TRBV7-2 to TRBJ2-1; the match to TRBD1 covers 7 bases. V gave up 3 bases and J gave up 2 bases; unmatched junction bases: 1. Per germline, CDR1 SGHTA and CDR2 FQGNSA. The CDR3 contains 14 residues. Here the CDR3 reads CASSFDRAYNEQFF. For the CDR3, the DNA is TGTGCCAGCAGCTTCGACAGGGCCTACAATGAGCAGTTCTTC. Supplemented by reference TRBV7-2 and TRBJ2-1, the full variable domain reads GAGVSQSPSNKVTEKGKDVELRCDPISGHTALYWYRQSLGQGLEFLIYFQGNSAPDKSGLPSDRFSAERTGGSVSTLTIQRTQQEDSAVYLCASSFDRAYNEQFFGPGTRLTVL.

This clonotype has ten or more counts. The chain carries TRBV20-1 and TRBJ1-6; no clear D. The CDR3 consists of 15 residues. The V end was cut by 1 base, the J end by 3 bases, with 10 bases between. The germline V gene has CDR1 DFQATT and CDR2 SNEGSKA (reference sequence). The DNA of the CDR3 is TGCAGTGCTAGAGTGCAGGAATACTATAATTCACCCCTCCACTTT. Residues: CSARVQEYYNSPLHF.

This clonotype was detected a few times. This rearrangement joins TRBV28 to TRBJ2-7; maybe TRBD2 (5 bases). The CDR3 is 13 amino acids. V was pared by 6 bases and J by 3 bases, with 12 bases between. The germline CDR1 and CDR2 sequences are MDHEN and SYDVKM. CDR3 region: CASRDAGVYEQYF. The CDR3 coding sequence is TGTGCCAGCAGGGACGCCGGGGTCTACGAGCAGTACTTC.

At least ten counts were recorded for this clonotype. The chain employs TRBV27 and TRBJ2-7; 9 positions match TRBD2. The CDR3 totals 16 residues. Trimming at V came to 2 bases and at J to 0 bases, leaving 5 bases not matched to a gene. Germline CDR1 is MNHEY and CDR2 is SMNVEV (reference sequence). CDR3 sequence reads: CASSLSLAGSSYEQYF. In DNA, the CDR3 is TGTGCCAGCAGTTTAAGTCTAGCGGGGAGCTCCTACGAGCAGTACTTC.

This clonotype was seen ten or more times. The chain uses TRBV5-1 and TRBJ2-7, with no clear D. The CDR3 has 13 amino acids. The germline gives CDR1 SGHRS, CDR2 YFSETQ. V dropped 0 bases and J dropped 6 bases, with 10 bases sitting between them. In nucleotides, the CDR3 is TGCGCCAGCAGCTTGGAAGTAGCTGGCGAGCAGTACTTC. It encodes CASSLEVAGEQYF.

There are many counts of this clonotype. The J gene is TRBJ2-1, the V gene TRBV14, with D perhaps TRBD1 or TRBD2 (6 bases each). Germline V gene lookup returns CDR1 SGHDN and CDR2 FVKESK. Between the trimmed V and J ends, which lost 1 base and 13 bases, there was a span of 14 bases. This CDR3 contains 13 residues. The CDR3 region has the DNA TGTGCCAGCAGCCAAGCCAGGGGAGGCACCCAGTTCTTC. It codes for CASSQARGGTQFF.

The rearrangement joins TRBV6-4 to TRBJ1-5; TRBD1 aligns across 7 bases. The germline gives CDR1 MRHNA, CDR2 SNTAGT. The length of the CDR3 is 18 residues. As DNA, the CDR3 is TGTACCTTCTGTCTACCCCCTGGGGCAGGGGGAAGCAATCAGCCCCAGCATTTT. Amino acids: CTFCLPPGAGGSNQPQHF.

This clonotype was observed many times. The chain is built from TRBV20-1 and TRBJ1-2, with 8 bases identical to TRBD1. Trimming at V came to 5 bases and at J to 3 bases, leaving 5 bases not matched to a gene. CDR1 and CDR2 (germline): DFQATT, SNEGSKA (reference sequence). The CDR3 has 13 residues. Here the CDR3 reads CSAPDRADYGYTF. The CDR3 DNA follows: TGCAGTGCTCCGGACAGGGCGGACTATGGCTACACCTTC.

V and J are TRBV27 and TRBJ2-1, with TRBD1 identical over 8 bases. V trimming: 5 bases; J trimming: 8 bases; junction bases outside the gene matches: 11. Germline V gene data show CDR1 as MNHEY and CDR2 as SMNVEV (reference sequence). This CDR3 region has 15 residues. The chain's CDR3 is CASSDWGQEFDEQFF. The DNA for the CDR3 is TGTGCCAGCAGTGACTGGGGACAGGAATTCGATGAGCAGTTCTTC.

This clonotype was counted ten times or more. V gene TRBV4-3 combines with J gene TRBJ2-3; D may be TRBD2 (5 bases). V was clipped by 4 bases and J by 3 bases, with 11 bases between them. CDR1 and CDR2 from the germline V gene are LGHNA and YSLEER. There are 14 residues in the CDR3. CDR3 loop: CASSLIGETDTQYF. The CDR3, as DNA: TGCGCCAGCAGCCTTATCGGGGAGACAGATACGCAGTATTTT.

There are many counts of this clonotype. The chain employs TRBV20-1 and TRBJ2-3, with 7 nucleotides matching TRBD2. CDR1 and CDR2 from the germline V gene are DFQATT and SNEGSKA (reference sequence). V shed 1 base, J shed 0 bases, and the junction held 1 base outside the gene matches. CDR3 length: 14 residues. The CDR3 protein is CSARGGGSTDTQYF. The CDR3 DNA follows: TGCAGTGCTAGAGGGGGGGGAAGCACAGATACGCAGTATTTT.

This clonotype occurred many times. CDR3 sequence reads: CASSASGYGTDTQYF. The DNA for the CDR3 is TGTGCCAGCAGCGCCTCGGGCTACGGCACAGATACGCAGTATTTT. This rearrangement joins TRBV9 to TRBJ2-3; no firm D call. Germline V lookup: CDR1 SGDLS, CDR2 YYNGEE. Trimming removed 3 bases at V and 1 base at J, with 12 bases between. This CDR3 comprises 15 residues.

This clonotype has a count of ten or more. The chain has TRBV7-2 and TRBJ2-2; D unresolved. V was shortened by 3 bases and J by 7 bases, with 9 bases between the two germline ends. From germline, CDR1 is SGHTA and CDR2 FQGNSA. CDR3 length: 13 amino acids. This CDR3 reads CASSLLLIGELFF. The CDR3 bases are TGTGCCAGCAGCTTGCTTTTAATCGGGGAGCTGTTTTTT.

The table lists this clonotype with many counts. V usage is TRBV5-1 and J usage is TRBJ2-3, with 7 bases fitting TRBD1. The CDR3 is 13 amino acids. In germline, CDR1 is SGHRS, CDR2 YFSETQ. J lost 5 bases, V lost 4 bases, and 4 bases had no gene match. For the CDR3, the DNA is TGCGCCAGCAGCGCCCGGGACAGAGATACGCAGTATTTT. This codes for CASSARDRDTQYF. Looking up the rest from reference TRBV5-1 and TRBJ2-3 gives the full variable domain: KAGVTQTPRYLIKTRGQQVTLSCSPISGHRSVSWYQQTPGQGLQFLFEYFSETQRNKGNFPGRFSGRQFSNSRSEMNVSTLELGDSALYLCASSARDRDTQYFGPGTRLTVL.

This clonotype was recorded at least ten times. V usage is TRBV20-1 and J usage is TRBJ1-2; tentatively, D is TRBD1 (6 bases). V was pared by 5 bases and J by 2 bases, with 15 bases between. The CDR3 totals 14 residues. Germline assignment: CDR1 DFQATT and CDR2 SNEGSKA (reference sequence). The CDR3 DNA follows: TGCAGTGCTGCAAGGGGGGGGCCCAACTATGGCTACACCTTC. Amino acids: CSAARGGPNYGYTF.

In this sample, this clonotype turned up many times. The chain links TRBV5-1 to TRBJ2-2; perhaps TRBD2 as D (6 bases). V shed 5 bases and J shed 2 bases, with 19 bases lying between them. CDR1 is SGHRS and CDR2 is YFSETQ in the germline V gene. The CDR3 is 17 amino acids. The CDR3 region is CASRHFWGDGNTGELFF. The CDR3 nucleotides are TGCGCCAGCAGACATTTTTGGGGGGACGGAAACACCGGGGAGCTGTTTTTT.

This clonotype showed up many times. CDR3 sequence reads: CASSLDRVYTQYF. The CDR3 DNA reads as TGCGCCAGCAGCCTGGACAGGGTCTATACGCAGTATTTT. V usage is TRBV5-1 and J usage is TRBJ2-3; TRBD1 matches at 8 bases. Unmatched junction bases numbered 5, after V lost 4 bases and J lost 7 bases. Germline values: CDR1 SGHRS, CDR2 YFSETQ. There are 13 residues in the CDR3.

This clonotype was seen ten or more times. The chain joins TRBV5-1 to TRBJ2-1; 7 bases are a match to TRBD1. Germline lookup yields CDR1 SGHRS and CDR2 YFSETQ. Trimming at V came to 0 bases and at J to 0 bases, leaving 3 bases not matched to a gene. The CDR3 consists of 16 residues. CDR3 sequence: CASSLGTGYSYNEQFF. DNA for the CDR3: TGCGCCAGCAGCTTGGGGACAGGTTACTCCTACAATGAGCAGTTCTTC.

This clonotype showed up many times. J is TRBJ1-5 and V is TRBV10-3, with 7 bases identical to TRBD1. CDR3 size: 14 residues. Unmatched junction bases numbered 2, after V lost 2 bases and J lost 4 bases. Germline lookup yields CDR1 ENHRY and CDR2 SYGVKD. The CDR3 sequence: CAISEQGGNQPQHF. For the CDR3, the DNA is TGTGCCATCAGTGAGCAGGGGGGGAATCAGCCCCAGCATTTT.

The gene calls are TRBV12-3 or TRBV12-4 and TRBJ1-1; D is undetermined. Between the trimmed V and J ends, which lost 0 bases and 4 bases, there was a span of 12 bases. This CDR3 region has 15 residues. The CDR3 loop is CASSLAVSGSTEAFF. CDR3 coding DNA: TGTGCCAGCAGTTTAGCGGTGTCAGGAAGCACTGAAGCTTTCTTT.

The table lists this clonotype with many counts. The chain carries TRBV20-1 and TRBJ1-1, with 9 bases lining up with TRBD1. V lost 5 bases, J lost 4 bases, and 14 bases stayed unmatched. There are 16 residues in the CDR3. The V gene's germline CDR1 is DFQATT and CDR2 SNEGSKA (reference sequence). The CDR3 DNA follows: TGCAGTGCTGTCCGGGACAGGGCTAGCGGGGTCACTGAAGCTTTCTTT. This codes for CSAVRDRASGVTEAFF.

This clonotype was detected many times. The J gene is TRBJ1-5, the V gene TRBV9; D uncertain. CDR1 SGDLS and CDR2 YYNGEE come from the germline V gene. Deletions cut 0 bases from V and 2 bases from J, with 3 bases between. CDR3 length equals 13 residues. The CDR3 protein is CASSVDGNQPQHF. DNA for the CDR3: TGTGCCAGCAGCGTAGATGGCAATCAGCCCCAGCATTTT.

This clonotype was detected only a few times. DNA of the CDR3: TGTGCCATCAGCCGGACAGGGGGCCACGAGCAGTACTTC. Translated: CAISRTGGHEQYF. The genes are TRBV10-3 and TRBJ2-7; 11 bases map to TRBD1. Germline trimming cut 6 bases from V and 5 bases from J; bases unmatched to any gene: 3. Germline CDR1 ENHRY, CDR2 SYGVKD. This CDR3 region has 13 residues.

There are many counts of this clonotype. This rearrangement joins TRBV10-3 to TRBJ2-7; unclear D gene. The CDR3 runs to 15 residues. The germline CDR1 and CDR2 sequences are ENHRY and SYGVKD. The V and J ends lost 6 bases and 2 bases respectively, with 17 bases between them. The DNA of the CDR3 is TGTGCCATCAGAAGAGAGCAGGTGGCCCCCTACGAGCAGTACTTC. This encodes CAIRREQVAPYEQYF.

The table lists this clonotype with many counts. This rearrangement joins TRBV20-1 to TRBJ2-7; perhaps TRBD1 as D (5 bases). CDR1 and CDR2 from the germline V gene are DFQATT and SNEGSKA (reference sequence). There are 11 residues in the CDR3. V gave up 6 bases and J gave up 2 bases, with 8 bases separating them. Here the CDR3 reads CSATDTYEQYF. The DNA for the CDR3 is TGCAGTGCGACAGATACCTACGAGCAGTACTTC.

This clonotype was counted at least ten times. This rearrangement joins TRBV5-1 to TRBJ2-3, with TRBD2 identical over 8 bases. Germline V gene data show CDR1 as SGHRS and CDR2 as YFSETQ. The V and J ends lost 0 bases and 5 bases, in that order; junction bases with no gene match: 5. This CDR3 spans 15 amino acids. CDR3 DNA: TGCGCCAGCAGCTTGGACGGGGGGGCGAAAGATACGCAGTATTTT. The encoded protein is CASSLDGGAKDTQYF.

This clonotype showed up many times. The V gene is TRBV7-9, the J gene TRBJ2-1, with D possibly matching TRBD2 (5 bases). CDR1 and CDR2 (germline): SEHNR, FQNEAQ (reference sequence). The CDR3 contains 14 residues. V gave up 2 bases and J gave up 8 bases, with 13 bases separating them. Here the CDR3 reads CASSLKGSVDEQFF. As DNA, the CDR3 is TGTGCCAGCAGCTTAAAAGGGAGCGTCGATGAGCAGTTCTTC.